Below are 27 T cell receptor beta chains sequenced from a single sample in a study of T-cell reconstitution after alpha-beta-depleted transplantation in children listed by TCRdb under 2016. Library prep was done by PCR. Sequencing was performed on an Illumina HiSeq 2500. To normalize quantification of the TCRbeta repertoire, the TCR libraries were built with molecular barcoding that relied on unique molecular identifiers. TCRdb reprocessed the public reads (quality trimming at Q25 with fastp, clone calling with MiXCR) and kept in-frame beta chains. All rows with the same CDR3 protein become a single entry with the most common DNA and genes. The sample yields 150,000 to 200,000 distinct CDR3 sequences; 13% to 15% were counted once. Under 15% of the sample is taken by the ten largest. Sequences were derived from PBMCs from the stem cell graft donor, sampled from the stem cell graft. All receptors come from a human donor who donated a stem cell graft to a child with acute lymphoblastic leukemia.

This clonotype was picked up a small number of times. The rearrangement joins TRBV6-5 to TRBJ1-3; D unresolved. V was shortened by 3 bases and J by 0 bases, with 9 bases between the two germline ends. This CDR3 contains 15 residues. Germline assignment: CDR1 MNHEY and CDR2 SVGAGI. The CDR3 is CASSYRVPSGNTIYF. The CDR3 DNA reads as TGTGCCAGCAGTTATAGGGTCCCCTCTGGAAACACCATATATTTT.

This clonotype was counted ten times or more. The gene calls are TRBV29-1 and TRBJ1-2, with 8 bases fitting TRBD1. This CDR3 is 13 amino acids long. Germline loops: CDR1 SQVTM, CDR2 ANQGSEA. V was pared by 6 bases and J by 4 bases, with 7 bases of the junction left unmatched. CDR3 sequence (DNA): TGCAGCGTAGACGGACAGGGCGGCTATGGCTACACCTTC. Its translation is CSVDGQGGYGYTF.

This clonotype was seen a handful of times. The CDR3 region is CASSRDRLAEEQYF. DNA of the CDR3: TGTGCCAGCAGCCGTGATAGACTAGCAGAGGAGCAGTACTTC. The chain is built from TRBV27 and TRBJ2-7; 7 positions agree with TRBD2. V lost 6 bases to trimming and J lost 7 bases; unmatched junction nucleotides: 12. The V gene's germline CDR1 is MNHEY and CDR2 SMNVEV (reference sequence). This CDR3 has 14 amino acids.

This clonotype has a count of ten or more. The chain combines TRBV10-3 with TRBJ2-2; 7 nucleotides align to TRBD1. J gave up 5 bases and V 4 bases, and 1 base lay outside the gene matches. Germline CDR1 ENHRY, CDR2 SYGVKD. CDR3 length: 13 amino acids. CDR3 nucleotides: TGTGCCATCAGTGGACAGGGTACCGGGGAGCTGTTTTTT. Its protein is CAISGQGTGELFF.

Notes on this clonotype: A junction boundary mismatches the germline segment, possibly from a read error. J is TRBJ2-3 and V is TRBV4-2, with 7 bases identical to TRBD2. Germline CDR1 reads LGHNA; CDR2 reads YNFKEQ. The CDR3 sequence is 19 residues long. CDR3 loop: CASSQDLFPREISTDTQCF. For the CDR3, the DNA is TGTGCCAGCAGCCAAGACCTCTTCCCGCGGGAGATTTCTACAGATACGCAGTGTTTT.

The chain is built from TRBV7-9 and TRBJ2-1, with unresolved D. Looked up from germline, CDR1 is SEHNR and CDR2 is FQNEAQ (reference sequence). This CDR3 contains 11 residues. V lost 5 bases to trimming and J lost 5 bases, with 4 bases between them. The CDR3 DNA reads as TGTGCCAGCAGCGCAAACAATGAGCAGTTCTTC. This sequence encodes CASSANNEQFF.

The rearrangement joins TRBV5-1 to TRBJ2-3; 9 positions match TRBD1. The ends lost 0 bases at V and 4 bases at J; junction bases unmatched: 6. The CDR3 runs to 16 residues. Germline V gene data show CDR1 as SGHRS and CDR2 as YFSETQ. DNA of the CDR3: TGCGCCAGCAGCTTGGACCCCGGGACAGGGTCAGATACGCAGTATTTT. Protein: CASSLDPGTGSDTQYF. The variable domain in full, completed from reference TRBV5-1 and TRBJ2-3, reads KAGVTQTPRYLIKTRGQQVTLSCSPISGHRSVSWYQQTPGQGLQFLFEYFSETQRNKGNFPGRFSGRQFSNSRSEMNVSTLELGDSALYLCASSLDPGTGSDTQYFGPGTRLTVL.

This clonotype was detected many times. The junction differs from germline at one of its ends, possibly a read error. The CDR3 loop reads CATSGGYEQYF. The CDR3 DNA reads as TGTGCCACCAGTGGGGGCTACGAGCAGTACTTC. The chain is built from TRBV10-3 and TRBJ2-7, with D perhaps matching TRBD1 or TRBD2 (5 bases each). Germline V gene data show CDR1 as ENHRY and CDR2 as SYGVKD. The CDR3 sequence is 11 residues long.

This clonotype was found many times. This sequence joins TRBV28 and TRBJ1-1; no definite D call. The CDR3 has 14 amino acids. Deletions cut 2 bases from V and 9 bases from J, with 16 bases between. Germline CDR1 and CDR2: MDHEN and SYDVKM. For the CDR3, the DNA is TGTGCCAGCAGTTTAATCGCGCCCCCTACCAAAGCTTTCTTT. Translating gives CASSLIAPPTKAFF. Full variable domain (outside the CDR3, taken from reference TRBV28 and TRBJ1-1): DVKVTQSSRYLVKRTGEKVFLECVQDMDHENMFWYRQDPGLGLRLIYFSYDVKMKEKGDIPEGYSVSREKKERFSLILESASTNQTSMYLCASSLIAPPTKAFFGQGTRLTVV.

This clonotype was seen ten or more times. CDR3 region: CASSLDGSYEQYF. The CDR3 DNA follows: TGCGCCAGCAGCCTGGACGGCTCCTACGAGCAGTACTTC. The gene calls are TRBV5-1 and TRBJ2-7; D gene uncertain. Germline assignment: CDR1 SGHRS and CDR2 YFSETQ. V was shortened by 4 bases and J by 0 bases, with 8 bases between the two germline ends. This CDR3 is built from 13 residues.

This clonotype has a count of ten or more. J is TRBJ1-1 and V is TRBV29-1; D is unresolved. Per germline, CDR1 SQVTM and CDR2 ANQGSEA. V lost 7 bases and J 1 base, leaving 10 bases between the germline ends. The CDR3 covers 12 residues. CDR3 sequence: CSGREGNTEAFF. The CDR3 bases are TGCAGCGGACGCGAGGGGAACACTGAAGCTTTCTTT.

In its sample, this clonotype was seen a few times. The V and J genes are TRBV24-1 and TRBJ2-3; TRBD2 matches at 7 bases. Trimming cost V 3 bases and J 5 bases; bases outside gene matches: 10. Per germline, CDR1 KGHDR and CDR2 SFDVKD. The CDR3 loop spans 16 amino acids. As DNA, the CDR3 is TGTGCCACCAGTGATACCACTGGCGGGAGAAAAGATACGCAGTATTTT. It encodes CATSDTTGGRKDTQYF.

This chain uses TRBV12-3 or TRBV12-4 with TRBJ2-5; TRBD2 agrees at 9 bases. V trimming: 3 bases; J trimming: 4 bases; junction bases outside the gene matches: 6. CDR3 size: 15 residues. The CDR3, as DNA: TGTGCCAGCAGTTTTGCGGGAGGGCCTTCAGAGACCCAGTACTTC. As protein: CASSFAGGPSETQYF.

This clonotype was recorded a few times. The chain uses TRBV7-9 and TRBJ2-7, with 8 bases that match TRBD1. This CDR3 has 12 amino acids. Germline V gene data show CDR1 as SEHNR and CDR2 as FQNEAQ (reference sequence). Trimming at V came to 6 bases and at J to 5 bases, leaving 3 bases not matched to a gene. In nucleotides, the CDR3 is TGTGCCAGCAGTGTACAGGGGGACGAGCAGTACTTC. This gives the protein CASSVQGDEQYF.

Ten or more counts support this clonotype. The CDR3 DNA is TGCAGTGCTAGACGAGCCGTCCGTCTAGCGGCTAAAGAGACCCAGTACTTC. Its translation: CSARRAVRLAAKETQYF. The chain has TRBV20-1 and TRBJ2-5, with TRBD2 matching over 7 bases. This CDR3 is 17 amino acids long. Germline-derived CDR1 and CDR2 are DFQATT and SNEGSKA (reference sequence). Trimming cost V 2 bases and J 3 bases; bases outside gene matches: 15.

There are many counts of this clonotype. V usage is TRBV15 and J usage is TRBJ2-4; D call uncertain. Germline V gene data show CDR1 as LNHNV and CDR2 as YYDKDF (reference sequence). V was trimmed by 8 bases and J by 9 bases, leaving 17 bases between them. The CDR3 is 13 amino acids. For the CDR3, the DNA is TGTGCCACCGGAACAGACGGGCACGGCATTCAGTACTTC. Amino acid sequence: CATGTDGHGIQYF.

This clonotype was seen many times. The rearrangement uses TRBV29-1 and TRBJ2-7; D may be TRBD1 (5 bases). Trimming removed 0 bases from V and 7 bases from J, with 19 bases in between. CDR1 and CDR2 (germline): SQVTM, ANQGSEA. The CDR3 has 15 residues. The CDR3 reads CSVEDQGRPPWEQYF. The CDR3 region has the DNA TGCAGCGTTGAAGATCAGGGCAGGCCACCTTGGGAGCAGTACTTC.

This clonotype occurred many times. The rearrangement joins TRBV12-3 or TRBV12-4 to TRBJ1-5; D gene unclear. Trimming left V 0 bases short and J 3 bases short, with 12 bases between. CDR3 length equals 16 residues. The CDR3 coding sequence is TGTGCCAGCAGTTTAGCTTCTGAAATCCCCAATCAGCCCCAGCATTTT. It encodes CASSLASEIPNQPQHF.

The chain combines TRBV19 with TRBJ1-2, with D tentatively TRBD1 (6 bases). Germline-derived CDR1 and CDR2 are LNHDA and SQIVND (reference sequence). The germline V and J ends were trimmed by 3 bases and 5 bases, with 13 bases remaining between them. The CDR3 has 14 residues. Here the CDR3 DNA reads TGTGCCAGTAGTATCACAGGGATTGAGTATGGCTACACCTTC. This codes for CASSITGIEYGYTF.

This clonotype has ten or more counts. V gene TRBV27 combines with J gene TRBJ1-5; 8 bases map to TRBD1. The CDR3 is made up of 17 amino acids. The germline V gene encodes CDR1 MNHEY and CDR2 SMNVEV (reference sequence). V lost 5 bases, J lost 4 bases, and 13 bases stayed unmatched. DNA for the CDR3: TGTGCCAGCAGTAAAAAACAGGGGGTTCTCGGAAATCAGCCCCAGCATTTT. Amino acids: CASSKKQGVLGNQPQHF.

This clonotype was observed many times. This chain links TRBV7-8 with TRBJ1-1, with D possibly TRBD1 on 6 matching bases. V lost 3 bases and J 6 bases, leaving 20 bases between the germline ends. CDR1 and CDR2 from the germline V gene are SGHVS and FQNEAQ. The CDR3 covers 16 residues. This chain's CDR3 is CASSFRDPGVGAEAFF. CDR3 nucleotide sequence: TGTGCCAGCAGCTTCAGGGATCCAGGGGTTGGGGCTGAAGCTTTCTTT.

The sample holds many counts of this clonotype. The gene calls are TRBV5-1 and TRBJ2-1, with D uncertain. Germline CDR1 SGHRS, CDR2 YFSETQ. CDR3 length: 13 residues. Trimming cost V 3 bases and J 9 bases, with 13 bases left between them. The CDR3 DNA sequence: TGCGCCAGCAGCTCCCCCGCGGCAAGTGAGCAGTTCTTC. Translated: CASSSPAASEQFF.

There are many counts of this clonotype. V usage is TRBV5-1 and J usage is TRBJ1-1; no firm D call. Germline assignment: CDR1 SGHRS and CDR2 YFSETQ. The ends were cut back, 1 base at V and 6 bases at J, with 16 bases in the middle. This CDR3 region has 15 residues. CDR3: CASSLTLAGGAEAFF. The CDR3 DNA follows: TGCGCCAGCAGCTTGACACTGGCGGGTGGGGCTGAAGCTTTCTTT.

This clonotype turned up a few times. The rearrangement joins TRBV19 to TRBJ1-1; weak D call: TRBD1 (5 bases). CDR3 length: 16 amino acids. CDR1 is LNHDA and CDR2 is SQIVND in the germline V gene (reference sequence). V lost 4 bases, J lost 2 bases, and 17 bases lay in between. CDR3 coding DNA: TGTGCCAGTAGTAAGGGACGAGAGAGGCAAAACACTGAAGCTTTCTTT. This gives the protein CASSKGRERQNTEAFF.

This clonotype was seen many times. V gene TRBV5-1 combines with J gene TRBJ1-1; D unclear. There are 13 residues in the CDR3. Germline V gives CDR1 SGHRS, CDR2 YFSETQ. Deletions cut 5 bases from V and 5 bases from J, with 13 bases between. The CDR3 DNA reads TGCGCCAGCAGTCCCCTGTTGGAAACTGAAGCTTTCTTT. Encoded protein: CASSPLLETEAFF.

This clonotype has at least ten counts. The genes are TRBV5-6 and TRBJ2-3, with D tentatively TRBD1 or TRBD2 (5 bases each). CDR3 length: 15 amino acids. Trimming shortened V by 1 base and J by 2 bases, and 11 bases separated the two germline ends. CDR1 is SGHDT, CDR2 YYEEEE, per germline. Written as DNA, the CDR3 is TGTGCCAGCAGCTTGTCCTGGGGACCCACAGATACGCAGTATTTT. Translating gives CASSLSWGPTDTQYF.

V gene TRBV15 combines with J gene TRBJ2-3; no clear D. V was trimmed by 4 bases and J by 4 bases, leaving 12 bases between them. Germline CDR1 and CDR2: LNHNV and YYDKDF (reference sequence). The CDR3 covers 14 residues. Here the CDR3 DNA reads TGTGCCACCAGCATCGATATGGGGTCAGATACGCAGTATTTT. Translated, it gives CATSIDMGSDTQYF.